This TCR beta chain was identified in a study of radiation and T cells in renal cell carcinoma. About the study: Nephrectomy followed 15 Gy stereotactic body radiation by 4 weeks. Findings of the study overall: From baseline, blood top tumor clonotypes peaked at 2 weeks post-radiation.

The method was immunoSEQ multiplex PCR; TCRdb's version includes in-frame clones alone and lacks a portion of them. The table has over 60,000 clones, 80% to 90% seen once. Germline V lookup: CDR1 MNHNS, CDR2 SASEGT. This CDR3 spans 17 amino acids. V lost 3 bases to trimming and J lost 4 bases; unmatched junction nucleotides: 8. This sample's time point: blood 2 weeks post-SBRT. The treatment was: 15 Gy SBRT to primary tumor, nephrectomy 4 weeks later. Blood was sampled at baseline, 2 weeks and 4 weeks after SBRT. The patient's renal cell carcinoma had clear cell pathology. Worth noting for this clone: The antigen is not known.

The chain joins TRBV6-1 to TRBJ2-2, with TRBD2 identical over 10 bases. This TCR derives from a woman between 50 and 59 years old with renal cell carcinoma. The sample here was blood, taken from a patient whose treatment included radiotherapy and nephrectomy. In nucleotides, the CDR3 is TGTGCCAGCAGTGACGGGTTACTAGCGGGAATCACCGGGGAGCTGTTTTTT. Protein sequence: CASSDGLLAGITGELFF.